This T cell receptor (beta chain) comes out of a study of Graves' ophthalmopathy and Graves' hyperthyroidism. The CDR3 sequence is 13 residues long. Trimming took 5 bases from V and 7 from J, leaving 15 bases between them. Germline CDR1 is SGHVS and CDR2 is FQNEAQ. Amplification of the TCR beta CDR3 regions used RNA transcripts (as template). HTBI-primed RT-PCR formed the first round, and a multiplex PCR formed the second. TCRdb recomputed calls from the multiplex PCR reads with MiXCR, one row per CDR3 protein. The top ten hold over 3.5% of the sample, which has around 520,000 distinct CDR3 sequences, under 45% seen once.

The chain employs TRBV7-8 and TRBJ2-7, with D maybe TRBD2 (6 bases). The sequence was obtained from an adult man with Graves' hyperthyroidism. Sequencing was carried out using peripheral blood or thyroid tissue (not recorded which). CDR3 bases: TGTGCCAGCAGCCCCGGGGTGGAGGGTGAGCAGTACTTC. It codes for CASSPGVEGEQYF.